This T cell receptor (beta chain) is from a study of Ad26.COV2.S vaccination and SARS-CoV-2 variants. Study outcomes and limitations: Relative to placebo recipients, vaccine recipients exhibited elevated spike-specific TCR breadth. It was found that vaccine and placebo recipients had similar non-spike TCR breadth. The TCR-based breadth and depth measures might underestimate overall T cell responses.

The V and J ends lost 3 bases and 3 bases, in that order; junction bases with no gene match: 9. The CDR3 consists of 17 residues. The germline CDR1 and CDR2 sequences are LGHDT and YNNKEL (reference sequence). Sequencing was performed with immunoSEQ multiplex PCR; in TCRdb, only in-frame clones are kept and a portion is missing. The sample contains 300,000 to 350,000 clones, roughly nine tenths of which appear only once. Treatment: roughly 20 received Ad26.COV2.S at low or high dose, single or two shots; about 5 received placebo; per-sample allocation not given. All samples were drawn on day 63, counting from the first vaccine or placebo injection. An Ad26 vector was used to express Wuhan-strain SARS-CoV-2 spike as the vaccine. A word on this clone: What it binds is not known.

The sample in question was peripheral blood, obtained in a trial of Ad26.COV2.S vaccine versus placebo. The TCR sequence derives from a person between 18 and 59 years old who received the Ad26.COV2.S COVID-19 vaccine or a placebo. The chain is built from TRBV3-1 (or the pseudogene TRBV3-2) and TRBJ1-5; 9 bases fit TRBD1. The CDR3 reads CASSHSLRDRANQPQHF. CDR3 nucleotide sequence: TGTGCCAGCAGCCATAGTCTCCGGGACAGGGCCAATCAGCCCCAGCATTTT.